A selection of T cell receptor beta chains follows, all from one sample in a study of T-cell reconstitution after alpha-beta-depleted transplantation in children. TCRdb fed the PCR reads into MiXCR, producing one record per CDR3 protein. The repertoire includes hundreds of thousands of distinct CDR3 sequences, 10% to 15% of them detected once, and 2.2% sits in the top ten. The sequencing used PBMCs, mostly from graft donor cells, collected 360 days after TCRalphabeta/CD19-depleted stem cell transplant. The receptors were sampled from a male patient younger than 18 who had a stem cell transplant for acute myeloid leukemia, so the T cells may come from the graft donor. Both conserved end residues are part of each CDR3. The D gene is left open where the match is weak. Where a row states a size, it is once, few, many or the class of an expanded clone; other rows omit it.

>TRBD1|TRBV29-1|TRBJ2-5|NA
TGCAGCGTTGTTCGCTACCGTGGGACAGGAAGCTTCGTAGGGCTTCGGGAGACCCAGTACTTC
CSVVRYRGTGSFVGLRETQYF
>TRBD1|TRBV20-1|TRBJ2-7|NA
TGCAGTGCTGAGACAGGGAGCTCCTACGAGCAGTACTTC
CSAETGSSYEQYF
>NA|TRBV7-3|TRBJ2-1|NA
TGTGCCAGCAGCTTAATACCGGGCAAGGACGGGAGAGGTGAGCAGTTCTTC
CASSLIPGKDGRGEQFF
>TRBD1|TRBV28|TRBJ2-7|many
TGTGCCAGCAGTTACCCATGGACAGGCCCAAAGTACGAGCAGTACTTC
CASSYPWTGPKYEQYF
>NA|TRBV28|TRBJ1-1|few
TGTGCCAGCAGTTTTGACAAAGGGAACACTGAAGCTTTCTTT
CASSFDKGNTEAFF
>NA|TRBV11-2|TRBJ2-7|few
TGTGCCAGCAGCTTAGTAGGCAGGGACTCATCCGAGCAGTACTTC
CASSLVGRDSSEQYF
>NA|TRBV6-5|TRBJ2-4|many
TGTGCCACGGGCGCAACTAGGTCGGCCAAAAACATTCAGTACTTC
CATGATRSAKNIQYF
>NA|TRBV2|TRBJ2-1|few
TGTGCCAGCAGTGGGGTAACGAGCGGGCGGGGCTACAATGAGCAGTTCTTC
CASSGVTSGRGYNEQFF
>NA|TRBV19|TRBJ2-7|NA
TGTGCCAGTAGGGGGTGGCGGGCGGACCTCTACGAGCAGTACTTC
CASRGWRADLYEQYF
>NA|TRBV20-1|TRBJ2-1|NA
TGCAGTGCTAGAGCTGCCAGCAGGGATGAGCAGTTCTTC
CSARAASRDEQFF
>NA|TRBV29-1|TRBJ2-3|few
TGCAGCGTTGTGCAGGGGCCTCCGGAGTTGGGGCAGTATTTT
CSVVQGPPELGQYF
>TRBD1|TRBV12-3/TRBV12-4|TRBJ2-2|few
TGTGCCAGCACCCGACAGGGGGGAACCGGGGAGCTGTTTTTT
CASTRQGGTGELFF
>NA|TRBV18|TRBJ2-3|few
TGTGCCAGCTCACGTTCTAGCACAGATACGCAGTATTTT
CASSRSSTDTQYF
>NA|TRBV28|TRBJ1-4|NA
TGTGCCAGCAGTTTTAATTCTAGGGGGGGCGGCCAACTGTTTTTT
CASSFNSRGGGQLFF
>TRBD1|TRBV5-6|TRBJ2-3|many
TGTGCCAGCAGCTTGAGGGTTGGGACAGTTGGAACAGATACGCAGTATTTT
CASSLRVGTVGTDTQYF
>NA|TRBV21-1|TRBJ2-7|NA
TGTGCCAGCAGCAAACCGAGTGGGAGGGTCTCCTACGAGCAGTACTTC
CASSKPSGRVSYEQYF
>NA|TRBV29-1|TRBJ2-7|NA
TGCAGCGCTATACGGCTGGACAGTTCCTACGAGCAGTACTTC
CSAIRLDSSYEQYF
>TRBD2|TRBV27|TRBJ2-7|NA
TGTGCCAGCAGGGGGGGACTAGCGGGAGTCGAGCAGTACTTC
CASRGGLAGVEQYF
>TRBD2|TRBV2|TRBJ2-5|many
TGTGCCAGCAGTGAAGCGCTTGGCGGGAGGGCCATGGAGACCCAGTACTTC
CASSEALGGRAMETQYF
>NA|TRBV20-1|TRBJ2-1|few
TGCAGTGGAGCTGCGGGCTCCTACAATGAGCAGTTCTTC
CSGAAGSYNEQFF
>NA|TRBV7-8|TRBJ2-3|few
TGTGCCAGCAGCTTCGTGGGTGGTACGCAGTATTTT
CASSFVGGTQYF
>NA|TRBV7-9|TRBJ2-1|many
TGTGCCAGCAGCCCCATTTTGGACACAAACAATGAGCAGTTCTTC
CASSPILDTNNEQFF
>TRBD2|TRBV28|TRBJ2-3|many
TGTGCCATCAGCCGTACCCGGCTACTAGCGGGGGGATCAGATACGCAGTATTTT
CAISRTRLLAGGSDTQYF
>TRBD2|TRBV29-1|TRBJ2-3|NA
TGCAGCGTTTACTTAGCGGGAGGGGCAGATACGCAGTATTTT
CSVYLAGGADTQYF
>NA|TRBV5-1|TRBJ2-7|many
TGCGCCAGCAGCTTGGTTGGTAGCGCCTCCTACGAGCAGTACTTC
CASSLVGSASYEQYF
>NA|TRBV12-3/TRBV12-4|TRBJ1-1|few
TGTGCCAGCAGTCCCACTACAGTGGGAATGAACACTGAAGCTTTCTTT
CASSPTTVGMNTEAFF
>NA|TRBV28|TRBJ1-1|NA
TGTGCCAGCAGTTGGGAACGACTACTAGAGGGTGACACTGAAGCTTTCTTT
CASSWERLLEGDTEAFF
>TRBD2|TRBV7-2|TRBJ2-3|NA
TGTGCCAGCAGCTTATTCCTAGCGGGCAGCACAGATACGCAGTATTTT
CASSLFLAGSTDTQYF
>NA|TRBV12-3/TRBV12-4|TRBJ1-3|few
TGTGCCAGCAGTTTAGCAGGGGATGGGTTTGGCATATATTTT
CASSLAGDGFGIYF
>NA|TRBV7-8|TRBJ2-7|many
TGTGCCAGCAGCGCGGAAAGGATCGACCCTTACGAGCAGTACTTC
CASSAERIDPYEQYF
>NA|TRBV18|TRBJ1-1|NA
TGTGCCACCCGACGGACGAGTATGAACACTGAAGCTTTCTTT
CATRRTSMNTEAFF
>NA|TRBV5-1|TRBJ1-5|few
TGCGCCAGCAGCTTGGAGGGTTCGCGCAATCAGCCCCAGCATTTT
CASSLEGSRNQPQHF
>TRBD1|TRBV27|TRBJ2-1|many
TGTGCCAGCAGTTGGGGACAGGGTTACAATGAGCAGTTCTTC
CASSWGQGYNEQFF
>NA|TRBV4-3|TRBJ2-3|NA
TGCGCCAGCAGCCAACGGGTCTTCACAGATACGCAGTATTTT
CASSQRVFTDTQYF
>TRBD2|TRBV6-1|TRBJ2-7|many
TGTGCCAGCAGTGAAGCCGGGACTAGCGGGACTAGGCAGTACTTC
CASSEAGTSGTRQYF
>NA|TRBV15|TRBJ1-6|many
TGTGCCACCAGCAGGGTCAGGGATTTTTATAATTCACCCCTCCACTTT
CATSRVRDFYNSPLHF
>TRBD2|TRBV12-5|TRBJ2-1|NA
TGTGCTAGTGGTTTGGTTTTGGGTGGCGGGAGTTACAATGAGCAGTTCTTC
CASGLVLGGGSYNEQFF
>NA|TRBV6-2/TRBV6-3|TRBJ2-1|NA
TGTGCCAGCATTGGGGTAGTTGAGCAGTTCTTC
CASIGVVEQFF
>NA|TRBV29-1|TRBJ2-3|few
TGCAGCACTGGGACTTTTCCAGATACGCAGTATTTT
CSTGTFPDTQYF
>TRBD2|TRBV12-3/TRBV12-4|TRBJ2-1|few
TGTGCCAGCAGGGGCAAGCGGGAGCCCTACAATGAGCAGTTCTTC
CASRGKREPYNEQFF
>TRBD2|TRBV20-1|TRBJ2-3|few
TGCAGTGCTAGTAGGGCGGGAGTCGTAACAGATACGCAGTATTTT
CSASRAGVVTDTQYF
>TRBD1|TRBV29-1|TRBJ2-2|many
TGCAGCGCAGACAGGGGGCACACCGGGGAGCTGTTTTTT
CSADRGHTGELFF
>NA|TRBV30|TRBJ2-7|NA
TGTGCCTGGAGTGTACGGGAATACGAGCAGTACTTC
CAWSVREYEQYF
>TRBD1|TRBV28|TRBJ2-7|NA
TGTGCCAGCAGTTTATGGATGGGACAGGGCTCCTACGAGCAGTACTTC
CASSLWMGQGSYEQYF
>NA|TRBV12-3/TRBV12-4|TRBJ2-5|NA
TGTGCCAGCAGTTTTGGAAGCGCAGAGACCCAGTACTTC
CASSFGSAETQYF
>TRBD2|TRBV7-9|TRBJ2-3|NA
TGTGCCAGCAGCCCCAGCGGGGGGGCCAGAACAGATACGCAGTATTTT
CASSPSGGARTDTQYF
>TRBD2|TRBV4-3|TRBJ2-1|NA
TGCGCCAGCAGCCAACACCGACTAGCGGGAGGGCCTAGCAATGAGCAGTTCTTC
CASSQHRLAGGPSNEQFF
>NA|TRBV18|TRBJ2-5|NA
TGTGCCAGCTCTCCAATTCGGAGGACAGTCCAAGAGACCCAGTACTTC
CASSPIRRTVQETQYF
>TRBD1|TRBV7-9|TRBJ1-1|NA
TGTGCCAGCAGCCAAACAGGGGGCCGGACTGAAGCTTTCTTT
CASSQTGGRTEAFF
>TRBD1|TRBV7-2|TRBJ2-7|NA
TGTGCCAGCAGCCTAGACAGGGTGGCCTACGAGCAGTACTTC
CASSLDRVAYEQYF
>NA|TRBV25-1|TRBJ2-1|NA
TGTGCCAGCAGTGGGCCGTTGGTGCTGGGATACAATGAGCAGTTCTTC
CASSGPLVLGYNEQFF
>TRBD2|TRBV24-1|TRBJ2-7|many
TGTGCCACCAGTGATAGGACTAGCGGGAGGCCCTACGAGCAGTACTTC
CATSDRTSGRPYEQYF
>TRBD2|TRBV20-1|TRBJ2-7|many
TGCAGTGCTCCCGGACTAGCGGGGGCCTACGAGCAGTACTTC
CSAPGLAGAYEQYF